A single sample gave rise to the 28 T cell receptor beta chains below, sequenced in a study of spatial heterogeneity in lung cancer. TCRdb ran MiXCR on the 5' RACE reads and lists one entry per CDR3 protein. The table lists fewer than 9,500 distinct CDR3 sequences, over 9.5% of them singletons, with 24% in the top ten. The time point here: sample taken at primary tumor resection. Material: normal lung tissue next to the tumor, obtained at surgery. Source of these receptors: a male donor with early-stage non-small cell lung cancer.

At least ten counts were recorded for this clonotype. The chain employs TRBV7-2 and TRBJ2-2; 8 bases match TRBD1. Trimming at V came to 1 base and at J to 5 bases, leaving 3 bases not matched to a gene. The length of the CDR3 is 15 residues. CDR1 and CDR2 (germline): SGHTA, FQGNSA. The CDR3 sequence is CASSLGTGSTGELFF. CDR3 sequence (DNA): TGTGCCAGCAGCTTAGGGACAGGGAGTACCGGGGAGCTGTTTTTT. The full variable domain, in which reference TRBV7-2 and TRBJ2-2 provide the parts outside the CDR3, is GAGVSQSPSNKVTEKGKDVELRCDPISGHTALYWYRQSLGQGLEFLIYFQGNSAPDKSGLPSDRFSAERTGGSVSTLTIQRTQQEDSAVYLCASSLGTGSTGELFFGEGSRLTVL.

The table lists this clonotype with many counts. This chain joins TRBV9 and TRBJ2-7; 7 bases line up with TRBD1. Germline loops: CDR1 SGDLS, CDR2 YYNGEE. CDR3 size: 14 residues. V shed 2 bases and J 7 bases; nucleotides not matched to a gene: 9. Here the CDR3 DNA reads TGTGCCAGCAGCGTTGACAGGGTCCCTCGGGAGCAGTACTTC. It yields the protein CASSVDRVPREQYF.

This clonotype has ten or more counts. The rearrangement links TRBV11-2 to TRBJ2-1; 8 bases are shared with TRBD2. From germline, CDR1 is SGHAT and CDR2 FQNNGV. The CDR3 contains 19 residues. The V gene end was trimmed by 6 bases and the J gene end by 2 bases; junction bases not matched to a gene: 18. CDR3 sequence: CASSSRGGGLDLPYNEQFF. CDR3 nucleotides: TGTGCCAGCAGTTCCAGGGGCGGGGGGCTCGATTTACCCTACAATGAGCAGTTCTTC.

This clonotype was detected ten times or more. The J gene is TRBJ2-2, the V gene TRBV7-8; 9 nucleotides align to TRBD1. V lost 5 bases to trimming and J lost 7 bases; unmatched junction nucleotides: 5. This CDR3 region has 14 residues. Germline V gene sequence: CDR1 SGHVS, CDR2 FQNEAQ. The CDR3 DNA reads TGTGCCAGCAGCCTACAGGGGGCTGTCGGGGAGCTGTTTTTT. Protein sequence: CASSLQGAVGELFF.

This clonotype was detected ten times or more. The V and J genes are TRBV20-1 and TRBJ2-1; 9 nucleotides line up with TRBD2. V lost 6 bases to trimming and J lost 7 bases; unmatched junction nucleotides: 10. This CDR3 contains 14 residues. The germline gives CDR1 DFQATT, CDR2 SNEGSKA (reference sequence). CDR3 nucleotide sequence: TGCAGTGCGACCGGGACTAGCCGCTTAAATGAGCAGTTCTTC. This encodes CSATGTSRLNEQFF.

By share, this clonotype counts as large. The CDR3 region is CAWNGAGGSTDTQYF. CDR3 in DNA: TGTGCCTGGAACGGGGCAGGGGGAAGCACAGATACGCAGTATTTT. This rearrangement joins TRBV30 to TRBJ2-3; 7 bases agree with TRBD1. Germline V gene data show CDR1 as GTSNPN and CDR2 as SVGIG (reference sequence). Germline trimming cut 4 bases from V and 0 bases from J; bases unmatched to any gene: 7. This CDR3 region has 15 residues.

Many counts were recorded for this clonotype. The CDR3 DNA is TGTGCCAGCAGTGGCGGTGGGGTTTTGGGGGAGCAGTACTTC. Its protein is CASSGGGVLGEQYF. The rearrangement uses TRBV28 and TRBJ2-7, with D uncertain. The CDR3 is made up of 14 amino acids. Germline V lookup: CDR1 MDHEN, CDR2 SYDVKM. V was clipped by 5 bases and J by 7 bases, with 18 bases between them.

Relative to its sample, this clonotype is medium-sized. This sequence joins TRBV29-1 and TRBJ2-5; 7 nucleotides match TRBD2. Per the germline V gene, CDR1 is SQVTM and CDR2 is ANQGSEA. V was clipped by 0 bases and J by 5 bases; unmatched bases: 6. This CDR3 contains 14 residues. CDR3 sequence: CSVEDWMGGETQYF. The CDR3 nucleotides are TGCAGCGTTGAAGATTGGATGGGGGGGGAGACCCAGTACTTC.

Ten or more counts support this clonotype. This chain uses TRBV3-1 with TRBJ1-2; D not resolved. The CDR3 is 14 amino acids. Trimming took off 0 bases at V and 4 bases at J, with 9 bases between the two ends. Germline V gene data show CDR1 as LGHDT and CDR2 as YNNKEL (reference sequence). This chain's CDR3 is CASSQDRRTYGYTF. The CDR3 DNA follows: TGTGCCAGCAGCCAAGATCGCCGGACCTATGGCTACACCTTC.

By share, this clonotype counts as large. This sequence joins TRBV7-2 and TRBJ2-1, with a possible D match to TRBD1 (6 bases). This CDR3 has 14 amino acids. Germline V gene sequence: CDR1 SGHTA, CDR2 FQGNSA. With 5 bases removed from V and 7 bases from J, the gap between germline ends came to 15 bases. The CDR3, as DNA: TGTGCCAGCAGCAAAGGTGGACAGATGAATGAGCAGTTCTTC. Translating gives CASSKGGQMNEQFF.

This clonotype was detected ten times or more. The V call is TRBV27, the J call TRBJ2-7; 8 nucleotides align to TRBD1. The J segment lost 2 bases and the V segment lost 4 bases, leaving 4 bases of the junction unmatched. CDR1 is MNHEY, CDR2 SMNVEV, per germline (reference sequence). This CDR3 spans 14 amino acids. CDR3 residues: CASSYGTGPYEQYF. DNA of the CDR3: TGTGCCAGCAGTTACGGGACAGGCCCCTACGAGCAGTACTTC.

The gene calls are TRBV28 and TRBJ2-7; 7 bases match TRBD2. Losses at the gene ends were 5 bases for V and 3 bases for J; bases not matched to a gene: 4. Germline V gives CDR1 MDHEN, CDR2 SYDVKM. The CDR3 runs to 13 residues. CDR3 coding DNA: TGTGCCAGCAGTCCGGGGACTATCTACGAGCAGTACTTC. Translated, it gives CASSPGTIYEQYF.

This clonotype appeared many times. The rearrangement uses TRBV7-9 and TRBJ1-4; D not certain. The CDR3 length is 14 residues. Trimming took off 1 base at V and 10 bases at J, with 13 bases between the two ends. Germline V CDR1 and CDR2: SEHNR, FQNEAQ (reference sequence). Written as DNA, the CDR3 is TGTGCCAGCAGCTTAGGTCAAGGGTTGGCAAAACTGTTTTTT. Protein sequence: CASSLGQGLAKLFF.

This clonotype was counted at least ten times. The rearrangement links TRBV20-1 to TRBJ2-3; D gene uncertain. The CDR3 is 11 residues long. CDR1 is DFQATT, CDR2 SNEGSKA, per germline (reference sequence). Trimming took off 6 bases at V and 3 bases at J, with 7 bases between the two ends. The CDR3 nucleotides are TGCAGTGCGGTAAAGACAGATACGCAGTATTTT. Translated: CSAVKTDTQYF.

In DNA, the CDR3 is TGTGCCTGGAGCCTGCTGGCGGGGAGGGTGGATGAGCAGTTCTTC. Protein: CAWSLLAGRVDEQFF. This chain links TRBV30 with TRBJ2-1, with TRBD2 matching over 7 bases. The V gene end was trimmed by 3 bases and the J gene end by 8 bases; junction bases not matched to a gene: 13. Looked up from germline, CDR1 is GTSNPN and CDR2 is SVGIG (reference sequence). CDR3 length equals 15 residues.

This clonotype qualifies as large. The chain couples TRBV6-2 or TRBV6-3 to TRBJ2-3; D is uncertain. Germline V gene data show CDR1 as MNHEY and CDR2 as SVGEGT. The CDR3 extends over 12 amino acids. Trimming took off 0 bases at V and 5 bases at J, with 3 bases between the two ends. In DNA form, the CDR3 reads TGTGCCAGCAGTTACTCGAAAGATACGCAGTATTTT. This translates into CASSYSKDTQYF.

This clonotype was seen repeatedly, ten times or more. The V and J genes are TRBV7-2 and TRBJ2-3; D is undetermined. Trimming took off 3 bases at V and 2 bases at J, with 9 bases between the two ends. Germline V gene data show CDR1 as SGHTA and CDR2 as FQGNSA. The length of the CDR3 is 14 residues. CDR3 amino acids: CASSFRRNTDTQYF. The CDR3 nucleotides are TGTGCCAGCAGCTTTCGCAGGAACACAGATACGCAGTATTTT.

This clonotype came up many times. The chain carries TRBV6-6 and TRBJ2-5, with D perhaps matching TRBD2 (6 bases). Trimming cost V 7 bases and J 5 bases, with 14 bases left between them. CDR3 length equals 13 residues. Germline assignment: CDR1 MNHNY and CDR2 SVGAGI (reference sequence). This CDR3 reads CASMGTSLETQYF. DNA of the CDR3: TGTGCCAGCATGGGAACTAGCTTGGAGACCCAGTACTTC.

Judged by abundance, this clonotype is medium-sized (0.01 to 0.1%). In nucleotides, the CDR3 is TGCAGCGTGCCCAGGGGGGGCCCGAATGGCTACACCTTC. This gives the protein CSVPRGGPNGYTF. This chain joins TRBV29-1 and TRBJ1-2; TRBD1 agrees at 7 bases. The CDR3 totals 13 residues. The germline V gene encodes CDR1 SQVTM and CDR2 ANQGSEA. Trimming took 6 bases from V and 6 from J; bases not matched to a gene: 10.

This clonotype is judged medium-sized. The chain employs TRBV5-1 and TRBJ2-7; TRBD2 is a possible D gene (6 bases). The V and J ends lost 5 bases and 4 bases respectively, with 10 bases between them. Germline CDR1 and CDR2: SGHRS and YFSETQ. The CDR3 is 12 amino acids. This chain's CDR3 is CASSSAGYEQYF. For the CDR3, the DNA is TGCGCCAGCAGTTCCGCGGGGTACGAGCAGTACTTC.

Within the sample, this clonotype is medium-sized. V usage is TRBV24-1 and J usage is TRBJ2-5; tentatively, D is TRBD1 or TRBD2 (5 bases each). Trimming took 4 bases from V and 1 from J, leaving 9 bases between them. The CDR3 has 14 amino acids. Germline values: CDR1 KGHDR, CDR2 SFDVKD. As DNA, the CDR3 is TGTGCCACCAGTGAGTCGGGACGCCAAGAGACCCAGTACTTC. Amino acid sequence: CATSESGRQETQYF.

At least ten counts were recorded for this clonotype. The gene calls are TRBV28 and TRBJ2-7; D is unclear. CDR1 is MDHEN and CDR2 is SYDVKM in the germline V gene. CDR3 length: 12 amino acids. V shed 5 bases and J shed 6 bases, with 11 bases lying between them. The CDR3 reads CASSPGVGEQYF. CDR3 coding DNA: TGTGCCAGCAGTCCCGGAGTTGGCGAGCAGTACTTC.

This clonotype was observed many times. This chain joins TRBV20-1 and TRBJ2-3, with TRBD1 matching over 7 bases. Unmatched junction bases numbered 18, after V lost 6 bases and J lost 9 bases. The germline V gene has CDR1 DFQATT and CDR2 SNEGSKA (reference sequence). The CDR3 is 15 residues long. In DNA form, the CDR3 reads TGCAGTGCCAACCTTAGGGGGCATGGTTTGGAAACGCAGTATTTT. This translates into CSANLRGHGLETQYF.

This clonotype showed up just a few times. In DNA, the CDR3 is TGTGCCTGGAGTGGGCCCTTGGAGAGTCTGCTATTCTTC. As protein: CAWSGPLESLLFF. The V call is TRBV30, the J call TRBJ2-1; D gene uncertain. The germline gives CDR1 GTSNPN, CDR2 SVGIG (reference sequence). CDR3 length: 13 amino acids. The V end was cut by 1 base, the J end by 16 bases, with 20 bases between.

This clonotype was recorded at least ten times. The CDR3 DNA sequence: TGTGCCAGCAGCGTAATGGGCGATGGGACCGGGGAGCTGTTTTTT. Its translation: CASSVMGDGTGELFF. The chain combines TRBV9 with TRBJ2-2; no firm D call. Deletions cut 1 base from V and 5 bases from J, with 12 bases between. Germline-derived CDR1 and CDR2 are SGDLS and YYNGEE. CDR3 length: 15 amino acids.

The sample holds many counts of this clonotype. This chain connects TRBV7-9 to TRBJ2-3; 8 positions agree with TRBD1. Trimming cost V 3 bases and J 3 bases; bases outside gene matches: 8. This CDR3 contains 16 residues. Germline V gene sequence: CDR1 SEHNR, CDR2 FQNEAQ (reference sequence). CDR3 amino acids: CASSFRTGWRTDTQYF. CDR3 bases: TGTGCCAGCAGCTTCAGGACAGGGTGGAGGACAGATACGCAGTATTTT.

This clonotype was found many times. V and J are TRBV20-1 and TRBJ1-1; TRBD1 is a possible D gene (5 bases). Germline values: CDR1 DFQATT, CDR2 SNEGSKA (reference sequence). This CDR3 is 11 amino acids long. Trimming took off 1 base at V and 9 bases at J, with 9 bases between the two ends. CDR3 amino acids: CSARAGDQAFF. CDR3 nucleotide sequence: TGCAGTGCTAGAGCGGGGGACCAAGCTTTCTTT.

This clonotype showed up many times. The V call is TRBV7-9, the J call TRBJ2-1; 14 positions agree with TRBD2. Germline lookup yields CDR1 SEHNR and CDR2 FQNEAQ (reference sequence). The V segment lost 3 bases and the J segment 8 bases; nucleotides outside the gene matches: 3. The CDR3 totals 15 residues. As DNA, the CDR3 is TGTGCCAGCAGCTTCGGGACTAGCGGGAGCGATGAGCAGTTCTTC. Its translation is CASSFGTSGSDEQFF.